The present entry profiles one T cell receptor beta chain with its context. It has no known antigen specificity. No quality values exist for individual bases; no much larger clone is one base distant. This sample is drawn from a study of blood T cell repertoires in COVID-19 (dated by TCRdb to 2018 to 2020). For context, the study as a whole: Collaborator samples came from the United States, Italy and Spain and covered acute and convalescent phases of COVID-19. The prospective study material was composed of cDNA or gDNA derived from T cells, B-cell-depleted T cells, or PBMCs. The dataset comprised deeply sampled blood TCRbeta repertoires from subjects exposed to, actively infected with, or recovered from COVID-19. A freely available public database, intended as a resource for researchers studying the immune response to SARS-CoV-2, is where the repertoires were released. Samples were obtained from the ongoing ImmuneRACE study (first 160 participants) and from over a thousand subjects provided by 6 global collaborators. Sample metadata almost always included a de-identified subject ID, COVID-19 status, age in years and sex. Where HLA class I and class II types were available, the types were taken from metadata supplied by the sample provider, not from assay-based typing.

The CDR1 and CDR2 encoded by the germline V gene are MNHEY and SVGAGI. The CDR3 contains 15 residues, cysteine and phenylalanine counted. Solely the CDR3 DNA is kept, with 45 bases framed from the first base. Ends trimmed: V by 5 bases, J by 5 bases; bases unmatched to a gene: 5. What the research found in general, with its limitations: Clinical and demographic metadata were provided uncurated, with the amount varying by source and participant.

The immunoSEQ Assay, a bias-controlled multiplex PCR, was used to amplify TCRbeta CDR3 regions from genomic DNA. The source study handled its data this way. Nucleated cell counts per sample were estimated from amplification of reference gene primers within the assay. To quantify the absolute abundance of each unique TCRbeta CDR3 rearrangement, sequence reads were collapsed and filtered. For each sample, productive Simpson clonality was calculated by taking the square root of Simpson's diversity index across productive rearrangements. This is the immuneACCESS table as TCRdb keeps it, with only in-frame sequences that have V and J called. A part of the clones is gone; compared with another copy, unresolved V genes explain less than half, and the rest is unexplained. V, J and clone size are taken as reported in that table, and D and trimming were inferred from the DNA itself. The sample table holds around 200,000 clones, of which around 84% were seen once. Clones ranked in the top ten supply approximately 15% of the sample.

Each collaborating institution followed its own protocols to collect whole blood in K2EDTA tubes. For TCRbeta analysis, collaborators shipped samples as frozen whole blood, isolated PBMCs, or DNA extracted from either of those sample types. Rearrangement joined TRBV6-5 to TRBJ2-1; the central 11 bases match TRBD1. Sample: peripheral blood. This receptor was obtained from a man in his thirties or forties with active or convalescent COVID-19. The CDR3 protein: CASSRTGGQHNEQFF. The DNA reads TGTGCCAGCAGTCGGACAGGGGGCCAACACAATGAGCAGTTCTTC.